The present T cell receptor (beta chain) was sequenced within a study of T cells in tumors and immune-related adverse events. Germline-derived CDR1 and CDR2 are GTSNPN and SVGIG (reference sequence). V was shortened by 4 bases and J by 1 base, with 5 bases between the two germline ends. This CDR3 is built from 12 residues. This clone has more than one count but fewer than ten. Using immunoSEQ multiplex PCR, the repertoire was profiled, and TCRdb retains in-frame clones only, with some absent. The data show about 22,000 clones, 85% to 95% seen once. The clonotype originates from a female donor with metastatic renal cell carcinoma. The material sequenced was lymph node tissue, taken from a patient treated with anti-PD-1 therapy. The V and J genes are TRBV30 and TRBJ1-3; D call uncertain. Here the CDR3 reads CAWKRSGNTIYF. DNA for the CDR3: TGTGCCTGGAAACGGTCTGGAAACACCATATATTTT.